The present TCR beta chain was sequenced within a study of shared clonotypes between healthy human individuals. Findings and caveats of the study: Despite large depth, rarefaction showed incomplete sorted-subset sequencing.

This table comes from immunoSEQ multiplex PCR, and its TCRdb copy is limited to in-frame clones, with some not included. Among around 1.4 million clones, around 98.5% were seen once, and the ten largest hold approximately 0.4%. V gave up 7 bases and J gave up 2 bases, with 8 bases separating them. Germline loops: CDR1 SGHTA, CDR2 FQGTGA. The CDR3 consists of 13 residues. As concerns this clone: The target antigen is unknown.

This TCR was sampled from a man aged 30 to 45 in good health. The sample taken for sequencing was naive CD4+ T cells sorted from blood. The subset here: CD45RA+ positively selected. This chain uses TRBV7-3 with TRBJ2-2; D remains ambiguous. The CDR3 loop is CASTKGNTGELFF. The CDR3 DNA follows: TGTGCCAGCACCAAGGGAAACACCGGGGAGCTGTTTTTT.